A single T cell receptor beta chain is shown here with its context. Antigen unknown. This CDR3 is 16 amino acids long. CDR1 is LGHNA and CDR2 is YSLEER in the germline V gene. Trimming removed 0 bases from V and 1 base from J, with 10 bases in between. This sample is drawn from a study of blood T cells in healthy people across ages. Study as a whole: Template switching captured about one barcoded beta molecule per two T cells.

Study-wide findings and caveats: In older individuals, TCR beta diversity per million T cells was lower, falling roughly linearly with age. Estimated diversity, derived from one million T cells, was regarded as an underestimate. Changes in expanded clonotypes were possibly confounded, as the CMV status of donors was unknown.

The second PCR ran about 6 to 11 cycles with a sample-barcoded 5' primer and J-beta primers. MiXCR, run by TCRdb on the 5' RACE reads, gives a single entry per CDR3 protein. The table lists over 1,300,000 distinct CDR3 sequences, around 59% of them singletons. Sequencing used blood. This clonotype originated in a man between 18 and 35 years old in good health. This chain links TRBV4-3 with TRBJ1-5; a possible D gene is TRBD1 (5 bases). The CDR3 protein is CASSQDFGGSNQPQHF. Written as DNA, the CDR3 is TGCGCCAGCAGCCAAGATTTTGGGGGGAGCAATCAGCCCCAGCATTTT.